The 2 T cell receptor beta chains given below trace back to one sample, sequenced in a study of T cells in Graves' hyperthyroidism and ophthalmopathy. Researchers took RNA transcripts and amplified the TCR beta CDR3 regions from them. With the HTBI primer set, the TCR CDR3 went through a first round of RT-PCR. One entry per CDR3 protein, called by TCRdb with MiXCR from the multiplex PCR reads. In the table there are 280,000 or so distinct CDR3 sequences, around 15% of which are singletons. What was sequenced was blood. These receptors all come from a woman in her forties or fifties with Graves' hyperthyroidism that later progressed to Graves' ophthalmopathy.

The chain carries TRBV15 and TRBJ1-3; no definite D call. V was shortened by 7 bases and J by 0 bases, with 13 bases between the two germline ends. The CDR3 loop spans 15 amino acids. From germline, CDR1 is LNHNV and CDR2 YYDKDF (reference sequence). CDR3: CATTVGRYSGNTIYF. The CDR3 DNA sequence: TGTGCCACCACAGTCGGGCGATACTCTGGAAACACCATATATTTT.

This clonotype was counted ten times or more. The CDR3 reads CASATSGRSGELFF. DNA for the CDR3: TGTGCCAGCGCCACTAGCGGGAGATCCGGGGAGCTGTTTTTT. The chain uses TRBV28 and TRBJ2-2, with 11 bases that match TRBD2. From germline, CDR1 is MDHEN and CDR2 SYDVKM. Germline trimming cut 8 bases from V and 6 bases from J; bases unmatched to any gene: 5. This CDR3 comprises 14 residues.